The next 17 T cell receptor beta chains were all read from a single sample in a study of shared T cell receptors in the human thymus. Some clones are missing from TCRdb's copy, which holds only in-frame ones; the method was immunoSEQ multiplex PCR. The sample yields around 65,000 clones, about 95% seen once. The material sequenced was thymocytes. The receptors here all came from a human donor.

The CDR3 region is CASSVALDYGYTF. The CDR3 bases are TGTGCCAGCAGCGTAGCTCTAGACTATGGCTACACCTTC. The chain carries TRBV9 and TRBJ1-2; D gene unclear. The CDR3 runs to 13 residues. Germline values: CDR1 SGDLS, CDR2 YYNGEE. The V end lost 0 bases, the J end lost 3 bases, and 6 bases lay between the germline ends.

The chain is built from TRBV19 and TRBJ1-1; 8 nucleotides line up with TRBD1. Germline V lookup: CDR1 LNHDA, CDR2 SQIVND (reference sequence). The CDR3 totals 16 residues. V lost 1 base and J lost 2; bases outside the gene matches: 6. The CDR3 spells CASSIAPDRANTEAFF. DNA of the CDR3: TGTGCCAGTAGTATAGCCCCGGACAGGGCAAACACTGAAGCTTTCTTT.

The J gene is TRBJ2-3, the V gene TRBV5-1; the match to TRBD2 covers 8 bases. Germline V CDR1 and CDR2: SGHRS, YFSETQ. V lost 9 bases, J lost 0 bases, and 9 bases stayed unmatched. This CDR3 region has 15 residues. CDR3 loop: CATRGGKSSTDTQYF. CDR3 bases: TGCGCCACCCGGGGGGGAAAAAGTAGCACAGATACGCAGTATTTT.

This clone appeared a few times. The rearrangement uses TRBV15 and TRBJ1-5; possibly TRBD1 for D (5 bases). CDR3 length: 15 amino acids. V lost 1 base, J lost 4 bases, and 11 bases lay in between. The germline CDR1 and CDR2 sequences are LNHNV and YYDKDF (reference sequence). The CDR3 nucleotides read TGTGCCACCAGCAGAGCGGCAGGGAGTAATCAGCCCCAGCATTTT. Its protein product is CATSRAAGSNQPQHF.

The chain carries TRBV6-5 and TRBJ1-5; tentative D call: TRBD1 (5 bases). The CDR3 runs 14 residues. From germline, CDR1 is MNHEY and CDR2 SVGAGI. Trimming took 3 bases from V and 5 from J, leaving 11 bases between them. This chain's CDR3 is CASSYGARDQPQHF. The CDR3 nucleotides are TGTGCCAGCAGTTATGGGGCGCGGGATCAGCCCCAGCATTTT.

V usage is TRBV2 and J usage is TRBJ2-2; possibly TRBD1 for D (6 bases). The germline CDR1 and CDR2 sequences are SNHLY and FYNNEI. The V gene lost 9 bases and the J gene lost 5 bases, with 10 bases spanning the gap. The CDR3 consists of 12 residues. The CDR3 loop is CAREGVTGELFF. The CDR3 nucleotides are TGTGCCAGAGAGGGGGTTACCGGGGAGCTGTTTTTT.

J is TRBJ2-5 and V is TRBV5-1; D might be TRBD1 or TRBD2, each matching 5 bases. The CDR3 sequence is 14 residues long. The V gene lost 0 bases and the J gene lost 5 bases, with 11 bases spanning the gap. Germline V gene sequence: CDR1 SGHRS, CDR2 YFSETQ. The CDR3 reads CASSLVFWDETQYF. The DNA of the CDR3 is TGCGCCAGCAGCTTGGTTTTCTGGGACGAGACCCAGTACTTC.

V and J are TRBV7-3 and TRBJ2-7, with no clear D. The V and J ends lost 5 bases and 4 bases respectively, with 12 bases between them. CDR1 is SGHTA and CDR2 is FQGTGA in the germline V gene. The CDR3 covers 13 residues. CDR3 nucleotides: TGTGCCAGCAGCACGTGGTTTGGGTACGAGCAGTACTTC. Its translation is CASSTWFGYEQYF.

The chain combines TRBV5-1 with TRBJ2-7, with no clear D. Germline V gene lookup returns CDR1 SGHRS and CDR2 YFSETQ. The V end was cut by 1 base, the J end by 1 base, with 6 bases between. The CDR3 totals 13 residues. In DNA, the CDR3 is TGCGCCAGCAGCTTGTGGTGGTCCTACGAGCAGTACTTC. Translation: CASSLWWSYEQYF. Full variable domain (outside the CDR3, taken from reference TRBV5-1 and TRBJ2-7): KAGVTQTPRYLIKTRGQQVTLSCSPISGHRSVSWYQQTPGQGLQFLFEYFSETQRNKGNFPGRFSGRQFSNSRSEMNVSTLELGDSALYLCASSLWWSYEQYFGPGTRLTVT.

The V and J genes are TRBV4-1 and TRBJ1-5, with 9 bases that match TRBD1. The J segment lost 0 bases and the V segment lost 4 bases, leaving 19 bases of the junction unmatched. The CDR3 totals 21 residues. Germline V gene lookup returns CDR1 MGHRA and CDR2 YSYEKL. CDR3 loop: CASSRFPGQGMEGYSNQPQHF. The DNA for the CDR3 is TGCGCCAGCAGCCGTTTTCCGGGACAGGGAATGGAGGGGTATAGCAATCAGCCCCAGCATTTT.

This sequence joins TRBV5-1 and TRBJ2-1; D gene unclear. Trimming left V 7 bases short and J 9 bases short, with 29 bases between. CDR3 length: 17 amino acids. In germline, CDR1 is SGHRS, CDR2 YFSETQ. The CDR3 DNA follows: TGCGCCAGCGGCGCCCGGTTGACTCCCGTCGGGTTTAGTGAGCAGTTCTTC. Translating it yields CASGARLTPVGFSEQFF.

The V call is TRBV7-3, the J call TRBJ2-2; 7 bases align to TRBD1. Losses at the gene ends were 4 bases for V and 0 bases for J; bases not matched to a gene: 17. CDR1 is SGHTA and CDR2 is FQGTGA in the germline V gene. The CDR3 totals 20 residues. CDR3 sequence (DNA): TGTGCCAGCAGCTCTAATAAGAGCAATCCGGGACAGACGAACACCGGGGAGCTGTTTTTT. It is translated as CASSSNKSNPGQTNTGELFF. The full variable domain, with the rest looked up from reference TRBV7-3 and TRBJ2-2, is GAGVSQTPSNKVTEKGKYVELRCDPISGHTALYWYRQSLGQGPEFLIYFQGTGAADDSGLPNDRFFAVRPEGSVSTLKIQRTERGDSAVYLCASSSNKSNPGQTNTGELFFGEGSRLTVL.

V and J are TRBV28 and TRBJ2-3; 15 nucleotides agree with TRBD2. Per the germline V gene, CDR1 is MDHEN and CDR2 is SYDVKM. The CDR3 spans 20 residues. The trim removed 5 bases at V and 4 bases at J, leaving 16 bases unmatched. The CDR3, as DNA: TGTGCCAGCAGTGATCGGACTAGCGGGGGGGCCTCCCTTCCCCCAGATACGCAGTATTTT. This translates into CASSDRTSGGASLPPDTQYF.

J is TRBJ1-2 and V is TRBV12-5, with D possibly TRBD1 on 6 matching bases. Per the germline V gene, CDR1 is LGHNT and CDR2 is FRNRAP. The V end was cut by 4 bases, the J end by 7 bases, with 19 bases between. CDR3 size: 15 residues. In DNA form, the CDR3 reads TGTGCTAGTGGTTCCCCACGGGGGGCGGACTGTGGCTACACCTTC. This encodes CASGSPRGADCGYTF.

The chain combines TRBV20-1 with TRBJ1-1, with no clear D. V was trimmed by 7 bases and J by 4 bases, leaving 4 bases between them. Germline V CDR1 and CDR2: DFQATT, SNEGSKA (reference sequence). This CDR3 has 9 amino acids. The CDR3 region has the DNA TGCAGTGAGGGCACTGAAGCTTTCTTT. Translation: CSEGTEAFF.

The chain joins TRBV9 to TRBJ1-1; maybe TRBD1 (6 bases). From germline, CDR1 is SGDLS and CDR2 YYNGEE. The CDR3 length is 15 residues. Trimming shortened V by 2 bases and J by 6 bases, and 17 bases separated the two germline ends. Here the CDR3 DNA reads TGTGCCAGCAGCGTCCAGGGTGACAGGAAGTCTGAAGCTTTCTTT. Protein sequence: CASSVQGDRKSEAFF.

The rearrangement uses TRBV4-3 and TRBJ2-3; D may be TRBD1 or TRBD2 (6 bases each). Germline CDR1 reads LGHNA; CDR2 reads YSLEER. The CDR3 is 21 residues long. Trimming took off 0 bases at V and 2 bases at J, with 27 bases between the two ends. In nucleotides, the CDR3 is TGCGCCAGCAGCCAAGATCGGTGGGTTCGGGGGCTCAGAACCTCCACAGATACGCAGTATTTT. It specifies CASSQDRWVRGLRTSTDTQYF.